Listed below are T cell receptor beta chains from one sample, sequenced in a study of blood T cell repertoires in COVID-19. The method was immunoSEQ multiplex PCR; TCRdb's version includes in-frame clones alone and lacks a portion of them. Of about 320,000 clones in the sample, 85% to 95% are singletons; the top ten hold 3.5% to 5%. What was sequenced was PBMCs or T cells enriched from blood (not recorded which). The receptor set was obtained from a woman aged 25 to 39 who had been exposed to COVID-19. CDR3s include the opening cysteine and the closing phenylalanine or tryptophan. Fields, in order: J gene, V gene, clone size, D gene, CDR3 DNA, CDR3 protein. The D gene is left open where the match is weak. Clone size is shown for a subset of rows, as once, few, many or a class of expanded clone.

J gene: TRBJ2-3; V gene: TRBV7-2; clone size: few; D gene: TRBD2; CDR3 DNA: TGTGCCAGCAGCTTAGCAAATAGCGGGGGGCCATTACACCTCACAGATACGCAGTATTTT; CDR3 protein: CASSLANSGGPLHLTDTQYF
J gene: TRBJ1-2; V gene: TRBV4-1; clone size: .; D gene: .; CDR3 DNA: TGCGCCAGCAGGCCAGGGGTGGGGCTGAAAGGCTACACCTTC; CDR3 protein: CASRPGVGLKGYTF
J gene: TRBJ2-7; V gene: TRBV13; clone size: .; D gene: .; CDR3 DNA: TGTGCCAGCAGCTTAGTAGCCGCCGGGGGCTCCTACGAGCAGTACTTC; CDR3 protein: CASSLVAAGGSYEQYF
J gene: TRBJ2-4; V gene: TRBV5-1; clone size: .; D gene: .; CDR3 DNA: TGCGCCAGCAGCCGGGAATCCGCCAAAAACATTCAGTACTTC; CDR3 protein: CASSRESAKNIQYF
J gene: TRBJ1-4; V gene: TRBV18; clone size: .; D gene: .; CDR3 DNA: TGTGCCAGCTCAGGAGGGGCCGGTGCAACTAATGAAAAACTGTTTTTT; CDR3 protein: CASSGGAGATNEKLFF
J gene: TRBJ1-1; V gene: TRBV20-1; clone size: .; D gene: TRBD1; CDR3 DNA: TGCAGTGCTAGAGGGACAGGTGAAGCTTTCTTT; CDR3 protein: CSARGTGEAFF
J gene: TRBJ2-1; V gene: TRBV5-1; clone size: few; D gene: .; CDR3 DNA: TGCGCCAGCAGCAGGGACACGAGCTCCTACAATGAGCAGTTCTTC; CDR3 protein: CASSRDTSSYNEQFF
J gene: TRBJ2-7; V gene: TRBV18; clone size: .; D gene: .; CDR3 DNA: TGTGCCAGCTCACCACCAGGGGGCTACGAGCAGTACTTC; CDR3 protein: CASSPPGGYEQYF
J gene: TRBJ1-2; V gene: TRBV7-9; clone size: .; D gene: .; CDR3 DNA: TGTGCCAGCAGCGACAGTATGAACTATGGCTACACCTTC; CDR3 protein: CASSDSMNYGYTF
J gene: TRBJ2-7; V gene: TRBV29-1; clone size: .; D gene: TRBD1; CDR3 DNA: TGCAGCGTCTGCCTCCCTAGACAGGGGGCTCGCGAGCAGTACTTC; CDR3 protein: CSVCLPRQGAREQYF
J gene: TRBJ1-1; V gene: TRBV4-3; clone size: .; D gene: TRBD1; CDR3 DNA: TGCGCCAGCAGCCATCCCCAAACAGGGGTGACTGAAGCTTTCTTT; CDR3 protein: CASSHPQTGVTEAFF
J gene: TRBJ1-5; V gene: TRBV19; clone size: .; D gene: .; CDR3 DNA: TGTGCCAGTAGTTTCAGACAGGTAGGGGGTCAGCCCCAGCATTTT; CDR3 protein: CASSFRQVGGQPQHF
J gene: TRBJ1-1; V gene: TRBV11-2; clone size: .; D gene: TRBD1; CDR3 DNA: TGTGCCAGCAGCAGGGACAGGGGGAGCACTGAAGCTTTCTTT; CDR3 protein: CASSRDRGSTEAFF
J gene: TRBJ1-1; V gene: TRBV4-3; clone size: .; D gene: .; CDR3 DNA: TGCGCCAGCAGCCAAGAGTTGGTACTAAGAAACACTGAAGCTTTCTTT; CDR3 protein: CASSQELVLRNTEAFF
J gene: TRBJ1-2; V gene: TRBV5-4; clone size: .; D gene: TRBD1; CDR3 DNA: TGTGCCAGCAGCAGGGGACAGGGGAAGGAGAGTTACACCTTC; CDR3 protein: CASSRGQGKESYTF
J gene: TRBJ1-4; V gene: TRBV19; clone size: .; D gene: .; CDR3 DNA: TGTGCCAGTAGTATAAGGAGGGGCTCGGCAGGCGGAAATGAAAAACTGTTTTTT; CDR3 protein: CASSIRRGSAGGNEKLFF
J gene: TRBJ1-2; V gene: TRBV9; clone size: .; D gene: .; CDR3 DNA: TGTGCCAGCAGCGCCGCCCTGGGGGCGCAAAACTATGGCTACACCTTC; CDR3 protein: CASSAALGAQNYGYTF
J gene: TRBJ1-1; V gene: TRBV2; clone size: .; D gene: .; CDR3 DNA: TGTGCCAGCAGTGAGCAAGGTCAGGCCAACACTGAAGCTTTCTTT; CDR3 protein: CASSEQGQANTEAFF
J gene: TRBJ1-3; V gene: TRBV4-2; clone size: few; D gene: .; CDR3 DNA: TGTGCCAGCAGCCAAACATACTCTGGAAACACCATATATTTT; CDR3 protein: CASSQTYSGNTIYF
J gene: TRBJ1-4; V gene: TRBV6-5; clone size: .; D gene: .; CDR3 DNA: TGTGCCAGCAAGACGGGGGGCGGGAAACTGTTTTTT; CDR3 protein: CASKTGGGKLFF
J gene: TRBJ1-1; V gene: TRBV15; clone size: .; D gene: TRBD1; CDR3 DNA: TGTGCCACCAGCAGAGGGACAGGGAAAGACACTGAAGCTTTCTTT; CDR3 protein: CATSRGTGKDTEAFF
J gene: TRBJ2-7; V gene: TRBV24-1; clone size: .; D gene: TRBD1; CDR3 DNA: TGTGCCACCAGTAACCCTGGGACAGGGGGTCCCTACGAGCAGTACTTC; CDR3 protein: CATSNPGTGGPYEQYF
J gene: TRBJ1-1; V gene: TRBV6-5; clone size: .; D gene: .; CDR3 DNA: TGTGCCAGCAAAAAACTCAGGGACACTGAAGCTTTCTTT; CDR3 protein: CASKKLRDTEAFF
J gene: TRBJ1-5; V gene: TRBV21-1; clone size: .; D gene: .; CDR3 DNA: TGTGCCAGCAGCAAGATGCGACAGGGAAGGGCCTATAGCAATCAGCCCCAGCATTTT; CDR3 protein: CASSKMRQGRAYSNQPQHF